These 9 T cell receptor beta chains came from one sample sequenced in a study of OX40 agonist ivuxolimab in advanced cancers. Repertoires were generated with immunoSEQ multiplex PCR, while TCRdb's copy carries only in-frame clones and drops some. Among 50,000 to 75,000 clones listed, 87% were seen once. This material consisted of CD4+ or CD8+ T cells sorted from blood, taken in a trial of the OX40 agonist ivuxolimab. These TCRs come from an adult with an advanced solid tumor such as melanoma, head and neck, liver or kidney cancer.

The rearrangement links TRBV28 to TRBJ2-3; a weak D match, TRBD2 (6 bases). CDR1 is MDHEN and CDR2 is SYDVKM in the germline V gene. The V gene lost 7 bases and the J gene lost 2 bases, with 16 bases spanning the gap. The CDR3 loop spans 15 amino acids. Here the CDR3 reads CASNARGANTDTQYF. CDR3 nucleotide sequence: TGTGCCAGCAATGCGCGGGGAGCGAACACAGATACGCAGTATTTT.

This chain links TRBV20-1 with TRBJ1-4; TRBD1 might be the D (5 bases). The CDR3 contains 10 residues. V shed 6 bases and J shed 7 bases, with 6 bases lying between them. Germline-derived CDR1 and CDR2 are DFQATT and SNEGSKA (reference sequence). The CDR3 sequence is CSAGGEKLFF. CDR3 bases: TGCAGTGCCGGGGGTGAAAAACTGTTTTTT.

The table lists this clone with a count of one. The chain recombines TRBV7-6 with TRBJ2-1; TRBD2 matches 9 bases. Germline V gene sequence: CDR1 SGHVS, CDR2 FNYEAQ. V shed 1 base and J 2 bases; nucleotides not matched to a gene: 3. This CDR3 contains 16 residues. CDR3 sequence: CASSLEAGGTYNEQFF. The CDR3 DNA reads TGTGCCAGCAGCTTAGAAGCGGGAGGAACCTACAATGAGCAGTTCTTC.

This clone was detected only once. V usage is TRBV19 and J usage is TRBJ2-5; D not certain. The CDR3 contains 14 residues. The V and J ends lost 2 bases and 5 bases respectively, with 12 bases between them. The germline CDR1 and CDR2 sequences are LNHDA and SQIVND (reference sequence). DNA for the CDR3: TGTGCCAGTAGTATACGAGGTACATCGGAGACCCAGTACTTC. This gives the protein CASSIRGTSETQYF.

V gene TRBV28 combines with J gene TRBJ2-7; no clear D. The CDR3 has 13 residues. Germline V gene sequence: CDR1 MDHEN, CDR2 SYDVKM. Trimming took off 7 bases at V and 1 base at J, with 11 bases between the two ends. In DNA form, the CDR3 reads TGTGCCAGCATTCTACCCGGGTCCTACGAGCAGTACTTC. It translates to CASILPGSYEQYF.

This CDR3 is CASSRQGANSGANVLTF. The CDR3, as DNA: TGTGCCAGTAGTCGACAGGGGGCTAACTCTGGGGCCAACGTCCTGACTTTC. The chain employs TRBV19 and TRBJ2-6; 10 positions match TRBD1. V shed 5 bases and J 0 bases; nucleotides not matched to a gene: 4. CDR1 is LNHDA and CDR2 is SQIVND in the germline V gene (reference sequence). This CDR3 spans 17 amino acids.

This chain links TRBV5-4 with TRBJ2-3; 8 bases are a match to TRBD1. The germline CDR1 and CDR2 sequences are SGHNT and YYREEE (reference sequence). The CDR3 has 17 residues. V was clipped by 4 bases and J by 2 bases; unmatched bases: 12. CDR3 residues: CASSNRGRPRITDTQYF. The CDR3 DNA sequence: TGTGCCAGCAGCAACAGGGGGAGGCCCCGAATCACAGATACGCAGTATTTT.

The J gene is TRBJ1-1, the V gene TRBV29-1; D is ambiguous. The ends were cut back, 7 bases at V and 0 bases at J, with 9 bases in the middle. This CDR3 is built from 12 residues. Per germline, CDR1 SQVTM and CDR2 ANQGSEA. CDR3 amino acids: CSAGDMNTEAFF. DNA for the CDR3: TGCAGCGCCGGAGATATGAACACTGAAGCTTTCTTT.

V and J are TRBV6-6 and TRBJ2-5, with 8 bases lining up with TRBD1. CDR1 is MNHNY and CDR2 is SVGAGI in the germline V gene (reference sequence). CDR3 length: 15 amino acids. V lost 5 bases, J lost 4 bases, and 9 bases stayed unmatched. The CDR3 region is CASSQIRQGRETQYF. The CDR3 bases are TGTGCCAGCAGTCAAATCCGACAGGGGAGAGAGACCCAGTACTTC.